This entry concerns a single TCR beta chain. Its antigen specificity is not known. No base quality values were provided; no much bigger clone lies one nucleotide off. At the junction V is shortened by 3 bases and J by 2 bases, with 13 bases in between. Including cysteine and phenylalanine, the CDR3 has 16 amino acids. Solely the CDR3 DNA is kept, with 48 bases framed from the first base. CDR1 and CDR2, looked up from the germline V gene (reference sequence), are LNHDA and SQIVND. These data are taken from a study of blood T cell repertoires in COVID-19 (dated by TCRdb to 2018 to 2021). Context from the whole study: The collaborator samples originated in the United States, Italy and Spain and spanned the acute and convalescent phases of COVID-19. The material from the prospective study consisted of cDNA or gDNA derived from T cells, B-cell-depleted T cells, or PBMCs. The dataset comprised deeply sampled blood TCRbeta repertoires from subjects exposed to, actively infected with, or recovered from COVID-19. The repertoires were released in a freely available public database meant as a resource for research on the immune response to SARS-CoV-2. Samples were obtained from the ongoing ImmuneRACE study (first 160 participants) and from some 1,200 subjects provided by 6 global collaborators. Sample metadata almost always included a de-identified subject ID, COVID-19 status, age in years and sex. Where available, HLA class I and class II types were taken from metadata supplied by the sample provider and were not determined by assay-based typing. The paper as a whole reports these results and caveats: The amount of clinical and demographic metadata varied by source and participant and was provided uncurated.

One collaborating source in Seattle enrolled patients while the patients were actively infected and followed the patients over time throughout the course of disease. Whole blood was collected in K2EDTA tubes by collaborating institutions according to the institutions' own protocols. Collaborator samples were shipped for TCRbeta analysis as frozen whole blood, isolated PBMCs, or DNA extracted from either sample type. TCRbeta CDR3 regions were amplified from genomic DNA by means of the immunoSEQ Assay, a bias-controlled multiplex PCR. Under the source paper's analysis protocol: Nucleated cell counts per sample were estimated from amplification of reference gene primers within the assay. Sequence reads were collapsed and filtered to measure the absolute abundance of every unique TCRbeta CDR3 rearrangement. For each sample, productive Simpson clonality was calculated as the square root of Simpson's diversity index over productive rearrangements. In its TCRdb copy, this immuneACCESS table keeps in-frame sequences only and misses some clones. Where compared with another copy, unresolved V genes explain less than half of these, and the others have no known cause. V and J calls and clone size are copied from that table; D and trimming were computed from the DNA. The table for this sample lists some 150,000 clones; around 79% of them were counted only once. The ten top clones hold 4.5% to 5% of the sample.

The source of this sequence is an older woman with COVID-19, enrolled during active disease. Rearrangement joined TRBV19 to TRBJ2-2; tentative D gene TRBD1, with 6 bases matching. The specimen was peripheral blood. The sequenced DNA is TGTGCCAGTAGTATTCAAGGACAGATAAACACCGGGGAGCTGTTTTTT. This gives the protein CASSIQGQINTGELFF. The CDR3, completed at both ends by the reference TRBV19 and TRBJ2-2 genes, gives the full variable domain DGGITQSPKYLFRKEGQNVTLSCEQNLNHDAMYWYRQDPGQGLRLIYYSQIVNDFQKGDIAEGYSVSREKKESFPLTVTSAQKNPTAFYLCASSIQGQINTGELFFGEGSRLTVL.